One and the same sample provided the 3 T cell receptor beta chains below, sequenced in a study of T-cell memory formation after mild COVID-19. MiXCR was run by TCRdb on the 5' RACE reads, yielding one entry per CDR3 protein. The sample carries 150,000 to 200,000 distinct CDR3 sequences, 16% recorded once. The material sequenced was PBMCs or a T cell subset sorted from them (not recorded which). Receptors were obtained from an adult woman who had mild COVID-19 (a few samples of this study predate the infection). Cell type and time point are not known.

This clonotype was recorded at least ten times. The chain recombines TRBV7-9 with TRBJ2-7; no clear D. Trimming took 5 bases from V and 6 from J, leaving 20 bases between them. In germline, CDR1 is SEHNR, CDR2 FQNEAQ (reference sequence). This CDR3 has 15 residues. CDR3 nucleotides: TGTGCCAGCAGCCCCCTCAAGGCTGGGTATGGCGAGCAGTACTTC. The encoded protein is CASSPLKAGYGEQYF.

This chain connects TRBV19 to TRBJ2-7; D not resolved. Per the germline V gene, CDR1 is LNHDA and CDR2 is SQIVND (reference sequence). The CDR3 consists of 13 residues. Trimming took 3 bases from V and 7 from J, leaving 13 bases between them. The DNA of the CDR3 is TGTGCCAGTAGTATCGGCCGCGAAGGGGAGCAGTACTTC. The encoded protein is CASSIGREGEQYF.

This clonotype came up a few times. This chain joins TRBV5-5 and TRBJ2-5; 9 nucleotides line up with TRBD1. This CDR3 is built from 16 residues. The ends lost 0 bases at V and 4 bases at J; junction bases unmatched: 7. Germline lookup yields CDR1 SGHKS and CDR2 YYEKEE (reference sequence). The CDR3 DNA is TGTGCCAGCAGCTTGGTTGGGACAGGGACGGTAGAGACCCAGTACTTC. It is translated as CASSLVGTGTVETQYF.